This is a list of T cell receptor beta chains from one sample in a study of CD8 T cells in Susac syndrome. TCRdb fed the immunoSEQ multiplex PCR reads into MiXCR, producing one record per CDR3 protein. Altogether 130,000 to 150,000 distinct CDR3 sequences are present, 90% to 97% being singletons, with the ten largest covering 0.084%. Sequences were obtained from CD4+ T cells from PBMCs. The receptor source for this set is a human donor with Susac syndrome. The CDR3 runs from the conserved cysteine through the conserved F or W. A D gene is named only where the DNA matches it firmly. Not all rows give a size; the values are once, few, many and, for expanded clones, a class.

D gene	clone size	J gene	V gene	CDR3 DNA	CDR3 protein
NA	NA	TRBJ2-7	TRBV28	TGTGCCAGCAGTGTCTGGGGTTCAGAGCAGTACTTC	CASSVWGSEQYF
TRBD2	NA	TRBJ2-1	TRBV5-1	TGCGCCAGCAGCGAAGCTAGCGGGCTCTACAATGAGCAGTTCTTC	CASSEASGLYNEQFF
TRBD1	NA	TRBJ2-2	TRBV7-2	TGTGCCAGCGCTGAGGGGGCTGGCACCGGGGAGCTGTTTTTT	CASAEGAGTGELFF
TRBD1	NA	TRBJ2-7	TRBV20-1	TGCAGTGCTAGTAATCGGGACAGGACGATCGAGCAGTACTTC	CSASNRDRTIEQYF
TRBD2	once	TRBJ2-2	TRBV20-1	TGCAGTGCTAGAGCCGGGGGGGCTAACGGGGAGCTGTTTTTT	CSARAGGANGELFF
NA	NA	TRBJ2-3	TRBV7-3	TGTGCCAGCAGCTCCGAACTAGCAGATACGCAGTATTTT	CASSSELADTQYF
NA	NA	TRBJ1-1	TRBV20-1	TGCAGTGCAAACAACTTACTCACTGAAGCTTTCTTT	CSANNLLTEAFF
NA	NA	TRBJ1-5	TRBV28	TGTGCCAGCAGTTTCCGACAGGTACAGCCCCAGCATTTT	CASSFRQVQPQHF
NA	NA	TRBJ2-2	TRBV20-1	TGCAGTGCCGGGAGCGGGCCGAACACCGGGGAGCTGTTTTTT	CSAGSGPNTGELFF
TRBD2	NA	TRBJ2-7	TRBV6-6	TGTGCCAGCAGTTACCCTAGCGGGGCGACCTACGAGCAGTACTTC	CASSYPSGATYEQYF
NA	NA	TRBJ1-3	TRBV10-3	TGTGCCATCAGTGAGTCGATGGGGAATGGGGCTGGAAACACCATATATTTT	CAISESMGNGAGNTIYF
TRBD1	NA	TRBJ1-5	TRBV6-1	TGTGCCAGCAGGCACCGGACAGGGTACAAAGGCCAGCAGCCCCAGCATTTT	CASRHRTGYKGQQPQHF
NA	NA	TRBJ2-2	TRBV5-1	TGCGCCAGCAGGGACACGACCACCGGGGAGCTGTTTTTT	CASRDTTTGELFF
TRBD2	NA	TRBJ2-7	TRBV6-5	TGTGCCAGCAGTTACGGCGCGGGAGGGCCCTACGAGCAGTACTTC	CASSYGAGGPYEQYF
NA	NA	TRBJ1-2	TRBV14	TGTGCCAGCAGCCAAGATTGGCAGTCTGGCTACACCTTC	CASSQDWQSGYTF
NA	NA	TRBJ2-1	TRBV20-1	TGCAGTGCCCCTAGGATCAGCTCCTACAATGAGCAGTTCTTC	CSAPRISSYNEQFF
NA	NA	TRBJ1-5	TRBV2	TGTGCCAGCAGTGTCGATGAGAATAGCAATCAGCCCCAGCATTTT	CASSVDENSNQPQHF
NA	NA	TRBJ2-3	TRBV24-1	TGTGCCACCGGGGGTTCGGGGACAGATACGCAGTATTTT	CATGGSGTDTQYF
NA	NA	TRBJ2-1	TRBV7-7	TGTGCCAGCAGCTTGGGGACGGGGACCGATGAGCAGTTCTTC	CASSLGTGTDEQFF
TRBD1	NA	TRBJ1-5	TRBV14	TGTGCCAGCAGCCGGACAGGTCATAGCAATCAGCCCCAGCATTTT	CASSRTGHSNQPQHF
TRBD1	NA	TRBJ1-1	TRBV3-1	TGTGCCAGCAGCCATGGGGACAGGACTGAAGCTTTCTTT	CASSHGDRTEAFF
NA	NA	TRBJ2-2	TRBV14	TGTGCCAGCAGCCAAGTTCTGGCGGGGGAGCTGTTTTTT	CASSQVLAGELFF
NA	NA	TRBJ2-5	TRBV5-4	TGTGCCAGCAGAGCCGGGACACACCAAGAGACCCAGTACTTC	CASRAGTHQETQYF
NA	once	TRBJ1-5	TRBV5-6	TGTGCCAGCAGCTCTACAGGTATCAATCAGCCCCAGCATTTT	CASSSTGINQPQHF
TRBD2	NA	TRBJ2-1	TRBV28	TGTGCGACCCGAGTTTCCAGCGGGATGGACTTAGGCTACAATGAGCAGTTCTTC	CATRVSSGMDLGYNEQFF
TRBD2	NA	TRBJ2-1	TRBV29-1	TGCAGCGGCGGAACCGGACTAGTCTACAATGAGCAGTTCTTC	CSGGTGLVYNEQFF
NA	NA	TRBJ1-6	TRBV3-1	TGTGCCAGCAGCCAAGAGTTCGAGACAGGCCTTAATTCACCCCTCCACTTT	CASSQEFETGLNSPLHF
NA	NA	TRBJ1-2	TRBV9	TGTGCCAGCAGCGGTGGACGGATCTATGGCTACACCTTC	CASSGGRIYGYTF
NA	NA	TRBJ1-6	TRBV6-1	TGTGCCAGCAGCCGACTGGGGGGCAACCCTTCGGATTCACCCCTCCACTTT	CASSRLGGNPSDSPLHF
TRBD1	NA	TRBJ1-1	TRBV20-1	TGCAGTGCCAGGGGTAAGGGACAGGATCCCCTTGGTGATGGAGCTTTCTTT	CSARGKGQDPLGDGAFF
NA	NA	TRBJ2-3	TRBV19	TGTGCCAGTAGGGCGGGGACTAGCACAGATACGCAGTATTTT	CASRAGTSTDTQYF
NA	NA	TRBJ1-4	TRBV7-9	TGTGCCAGCAGCTGGAGTTCCGGAACTAATGAAAAACTGTTTTTT	CASSWSSGTNEKLFF
NA	NA	TRBJ2-1	TRBV9	TGTGCCAGCAGCGTAGTGCTGAGGGGGGGTGAGCAGTTCTTC	CASSVVLRGGEQFF
TRBD1	once	TRBJ1-1	TRBV28	TGTGCCAGCAGACCTCCCCAGGGGGGGAACACTGAAGCTTTCTTT	CASRPPQGGNTEAFF
NA	NA	TRBJ2-4	TRBV12-3/TRBV12-4	TGTGCCAGCAGTCGCTTCGGGAACAAAAACATTCAGTACTTC	CASSRFGNKNIQYF
NA	NA	TRBJ1-1	TRBV3-1	TGTGCCAGCAGCCTGACGGGCCCGGGGACTGAAGCTTTCTTT	CASSLTGPGTEAFF
TRBD2	NA	TRBJ2-1	TRBV29-1	TGCAGCGGGCGCGGCGGGGGGGCGAGTGAGCAGTTCTTC	CSGRGGGASEQFF
NA	NA	TRBJ2-5	TRBV20-1	TGCAGTGCGGATCTTCGGGGGCTGGAGACCCAGTACTTC	CSADLRGLETQYF
TRBD2	NA	TRBJ2-7	TRBV29-1	TGCAGCGTTGCCCTAGCGGGGACAAATCCCTACGAGCAGTACTTC	CSVALAGTNPYEQYF
TRBD1	NA	TRBJ2-2	TRBV20-1	TGCAGTGCTACTAAGGGGGCGATTAATCGGGAGCTGTTTTTT	CSATKGAINRELFF
NA	NA	TRBJ2-3	TRBV4-1	TGCGCCAGCAGATTGCTGGGCCAGGCCGTAGATACGCAGTATTTT	CASRLLGQAVDTQYF
NA	NA	TRBJ2-5	TRBV5-6	TGTGCCAGCAGCTCGGGTCTGGTGGAGACCCAGTACTTC	CASSSGLVETQYF
NA	NA	TRBJ2-3	TRBV4-2	TGTGCCAGCAGCCAAGAATCGGGGGGCGGGGCAGATACGCAGTATTTT	CASSQESGGGADTQYF
TRBD2	NA	TRBJ2-3	TRBV14	TGTGCCAGCAGCGAGCCGGGACTAGCGGGAGTAACAGATACGCAGTATTTT	CASSEPGLAGVTDTQYF
NA	NA	TRBJ2-7	TRBV28	TGTGCCAGCAGTCCCATTCGGGGTTCCAACGAGCAGTACTTC	CASSPIRGSNEQYF
NA	NA	TRBJ2-2	TRBV5-6	TGTGCCAGCAGTCTCGAGGGTATTAGGGCCGGGGAGCTGTTTTTT	CASSLEGIRAGELFF
TRBD1	NA	TRBJ2-1	TRBV29-1	TGCAGCGTTGAAGATCTAATAAGGACAGGGGGCAATGAGCAGTTCTTC	CSVEDLIRTGGNEQFF
TRBD1	NA	TRBJ2-5	TRBV20-1	TGCAGTGCAGAGCCTACCGGGACAGGGCGGCGGGTGACCCAGTACTTC	CSAEPTGTGRRVTQYF